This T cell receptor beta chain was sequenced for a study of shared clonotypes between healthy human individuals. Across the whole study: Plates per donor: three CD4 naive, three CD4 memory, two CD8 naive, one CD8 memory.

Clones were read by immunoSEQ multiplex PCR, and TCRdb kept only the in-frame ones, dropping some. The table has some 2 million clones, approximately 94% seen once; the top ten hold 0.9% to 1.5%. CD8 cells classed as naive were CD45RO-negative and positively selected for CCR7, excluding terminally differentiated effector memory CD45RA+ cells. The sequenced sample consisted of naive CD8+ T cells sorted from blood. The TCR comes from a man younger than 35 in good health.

The CDR3 loop reads CASSFFTGKDTEAFF. In DNA form, the CDR3 reads TGTGCCAGCAGCTTTTTCACAGGGAAGGACACTGAAGCTTTCTTT. The rearrangement joins TRBV7-9 to TRBJ1-1; TRBD1 is a possible D gene (6 bases). The V and J ends lost 3 bases and 3 bases respectively, with 14 bases between them. CDR3 size: 15 residues. In germline, CDR1 is SEHNR, CDR2 FQNEAQ (reference sequence).